This TCR beta chain was sequenced during a study of T-cell memory formation after mild COVID-19. CDR3 length: 14 residues. Germline V CDR1 and CDR2: MNHEY, SVGAGI. Trimming removed 3 bases at V and 4 bases at J, with 11 bases between. 5'RACE primed at constant segments yielded TCR alpha and TCR beta cDNA libraries bearing sample barcodes and UMIs. Each CDR3 protein gets one entry after TCRdb re-called the 5' RACE reads with MiXCR. The sample yields about 400,000 distinct CDR3 sequences, approximately 15% seen once. The study's findings and limits: Pre-infection memory contained some responding clones, which suggested that cross-reactive memory had joined.

This clonotype was counted only a few times. Its antigen is undetermined. The sample consisted of PBMCs or a T cell subset sorted from them (not recorded which). The chain is built from TRBV6-5 and TRBJ2-3; D call uncertain. The TCR comes from a man between 18 and 29 years old who had mild COVID-19 (a few samples of this study predate the infection). Cell type and time point are not known. The CDR3 spells CASSYDSPADTQYF. CDR3 sequence (DNA): TGTGCCAGCAGTTATGACTCACCCGCAGATACGCAGTATTTT.